Below, one T cell receptor beta chain is given with its context. The antigen remains unidentified. The sample comes from a study of shared clonotypes between healthy human individuals. The CDR3 runs 14 residues. Study observations and caveats: Among donors, clonotype sharing was expected to be affected by sequencing depth. Shared clonotypes: approximately 4.5% naive CD4, roughly 3.8% naive CD8, around 2.4% memory CD4, approximately 0.4% memory CD8. Naive subsets generally had larger estimated richness than memory subsets.

Original processing methods: ImmunoSEQ junction-only sequences lacked quality scores, so their filtering differed. Clones were sequenced by immunoSEQ multiplex PCR, and TCRdb holds only the in-frame ones, with some missing. V and J calls plus clone size are reproduced from that table; the DNA served to infer D and trimming. The profile shows roughly 2.5 million clones, roughly 92% of them singletons. The sequenced sample was naive CD4+ T cells sorted from blood. Documented subset: CD45RA+ positively selected. The sequence was obtained from a man aged 18 to 29 in good health. The chain links TRBV1 to TRBJ2-3; the tabulated D call, TRBD1, remains unverified against the DNA. TRBV1 constitutes a pseudogene. The chain's CDR3 is CTSSRPGSTDTQYF. The CDR3 nucleotides are TGCACCAGCAGCCGACCAGGATCCACAGATACGCAGTATTTT.